The 12 T cell receptor beta chains below all came from one sample that was sequenced in a study of cytomegalovirus exposure and HLA in healthy donors. TCRdb's copy holds only in-frame clones and misses some; the assay was immunoSEQ multiplex PCR. The sample carries 250,000 to 400,000 clones, 88% recorded once. Sequenced sample: PBMCs. The receptor set was obtained from a man aged 25-45 years in good health and CMV-seronegative.

This chain connects TRBV6-4 to TRBJ1-2; 7 nucleotides align to TRBD1. V lost 1 base, J lost 6 bases, and 17 bases stayed unmatched. Germline loops: CDR1 MRHNA, CDR2 SNTAGT. The CDR3 loop spans 18 amino acids. This CDR3 reads CASSDYGLTGSFKHGYTF. CDR3 DNA: TGTGCCAGCAGTGACTATGGACTGACAGGGTCCTTCAAGCATGGCTACACCTTC.

The chain is built from TRBV5-6 and TRBJ2-5; no definite D call. With 2 bases removed from V and 4 bases from J, the gap between germline ends came to 9 bases. Per the germline V gene, CDR1 is SGHDT and CDR2 is YYEEEE. The CDR3 extends over 13 amino acids. The CDR3 reads CASSLGVRETQYF. The CDR3, as DNA: TGTGCCAGCAGCTTAGGAGTTCGAGAGACCCAGTACTTC.

The V gene is TRBV5-5, the J gene TRBJ2-3, with TRBD2 matching 8 bases. V was clipped by 2 bases and J by 0 bases; unmatched bases: 14. This CDR3 region has 19 residues. Germline assignment: CDR1 SGHKS and CDR2 YYEKEE (reference sequence). CDR3 sequence (DNA): TGTGCCAGCAGCTTTTTAGATGGCGGGGGGACCCCTAGCACAGATACGCAGTATTTT. Protein product: CASSFLDGGGTPSTDTQYF.

The rearrangement links TRBV11-2 to TRBJ2-3; D is unclear. The CDR3 sequence is 11 residues long. Germline CDR1 and CDR2: SGHAT and FQNNGV. V was clipped by 8 bases and J by 5 bases, with 8 bases between them. The CDR3 bases are TGTGCCAGCCGGGTGGGAGATACGCAGTATTTT. Translating gives CASRVGDTQYF.

The J gene is TRBJ1-6, the V gene TRBV21-1. TRBV21-1 is a documented pseudogene. This CDR3 has 15 amino acids. Here the CDR3 reads CASSKARGRGSPLHF. The CDR3 nucleotides read TGTGCCAGCAGCAAAGCGCGGGGGCGCGGTTCACCCCTCCACTTT.

The V gene is TRBV11-2, the J gene TRBJ2-1; TRBD2 might be the D (5 bases). Germline V CDR1 and CDR2: SGHAT, FQNNGV. The CDR3 covers 14 residues. V dropped 0 bases and J dropped 10 bases, with 13 bases sitting between them. CDR3 coding DNA: TGTGCCAGCAGCTTAGATCGAGGGCCCCGGGAGCAGTTCTTC. Its translation is CASSLDRGPREQFF.

Remarks on this clone: The same CDR3 arises from other DNA sequences in this sample as well. The chain links TRBV5-6 to TRBJ2-7, with 9 nucleotides matching TRBD1. The CDR3 extends over 14 amino acids. CDR1 SGHDT and CDR2 YYEEEE come from the germline V gene. The junction had 6 bases not matched to a gene; V was cut back by 4 bases and J by 4 bases. As DNA, the CDR3 is TGTGCCAGCAGCCCCGGGACAGGGTGGTACGAGCAGTACTTC. Amino acids: CASSPGTGWYEQYF. Full variable domain (rest looked up from reference TRBV5-6 and TRBJ2-7): DAGVTQSPTHLIKTRGQQVTLRCSPKSGHDTVSWYQQALGQGPQFIFQYYEEEERQRGNFPDRFSGHQFPNYSSELNVNALLLGDSALYLCASSPGTGWYEQYFGPGTRLTVT.

The chain uses TRBV13 and TRBJ2-1; 11 bases map to TRBD2. The CDR3 extends over 15 amino acids. The germline V gene has CDR1 PRHDT and CDR2 FYEKMQ (reference sequence). V was pared by 8 bases and J by 7 bases, with 10 bases of the junction left unmatched. The CDR3: CASFLAGGPGNEQFF. CDR3 in DNA: TGTGCCAGCTTTTTAGCGGGGGGGCCGGGGAATGAGCAGTTCTTC.

The table lists this clone with a few counts. This chain uses TRBV19 with TRBJ2-7, with 9 bases identical to TRBD1. The ends lost 6 bases at V and 5 bases at J; junction bases unmatched: 8. The germline CDR1 and CDR2 sequences are LNHDA and SQIVND (reference sequence). The CDR3 is 14 residues long. CDR3 nucleotides: TGTGCCAGTAGGCCACAGGGGGCGTTTCACGAGCAGTACTTC. Protein: CASRPQGAFHEQYF.

CDR3 DNA: TGCGCCAGCAGCCAAGATCCACCCGGGACAACGGGCAATCAGCCCCAGCATTTT. It is translated as CASSQDPPGTTGNQPQHF. The J gene is TRBJ1-5, the V gene TRBV4-1; a weak D match, TRBD1 (6 bases). The CDR3 length is 18 residues. Germline CDR1 is MGHRA and CDR2 is YSYEKL. V was clipped by 0 bases and J by 2 bases, with 17 bases between them.

The chain carries TRBV7-8 and TRBJ1-2, with D perhaps TRBD1 (5 bases). The CDR3 sequence is 15 residues long. Per the germline V gene, CDR1 is SGHVS and CDR2 is FQNEAQ. The V and J ends lost 5 bases and 0 bases respectively, with 13 bases between them. The CDR3 DNA follows: TGTGCCAGCAGCCTGCAGACAGTTGCTAACTATGGCTACACCTTC. This translates into CASSLQTVANYGYTF.

This sequence joins TRBV4-3 and TRBJ2-7, with D perhaps matching TRBD1 (5 bases). Germline V gene lookup returns CDR1 LGHNA and CDR2 YSLEER. V gave up 0 bases and J gave up 2 bases, with 17 bases separating them. The CDR3 totals 17 residues. The CDR3 DNA is TGCGCCAGCAGCCAAGAAATAACGGAGACAGCCACCTACGAGCAGTACTTC. Protein: CASSQEITETATYEQYF.